This T cell receptor beta chain appears in the sequencing data of a study of T cell repertoires in cytomegalovirus infection. About the research overall: Both recently identified HLA-C-restricted and well-studied HLA-B-restricted CMV epitopes were used in the study. Indications of both CMV infection and matching HLA type were provided by public TCR beta signatures.

The CDR3 has 13 residues. Germline values: CDR1 LNHDA, CDR2 SQIVND (reference sequence). Study results and limitations: The study found HLA-C-restricted CMV-specific TCR beta clonotypes dominating the ex vivo response. CMV carriers having the relevant HLA were flagged by cumulative public TCR beta family frequency.

TCRdb ran MiXCR on the reads and lists one entry per CDR3 protein. Altogether about a million distinct CDR3 sequences are present, roughly a third being singletons, with the ten largest covering 10% to 15%. Remarks on this clonotype: Its specificity is not known.

The sample in question was cultured CD8+ T cells from PBMCs, obtained from culture after CMV antigen stimulation. The TCR sequence derives from a human donor in good health (CMV status not recorded). Some clones in this sample may be carry-over from other donors' samples. The rearrangement links TRBV19 to TRBJ2-7; 7 bases map to TRBD1. CDR3 DNA: TGTGCAGGGTACAGGGACAGTTCCTACGAGCAGTACTTC. Translation: CAGYRDSSYEQYF. Drawing the rest from reference TRBV19 and TRBJ2-7, the complete variable domain is DGGITQSPKYLFRKEGQNVTLSCEQNLNHDAMYWYRQDPGQGLRLIYYSQIVNDFQKGDIAEGYSVSREKKESFPLTVTSAQKNPTAFYLCAGYRDSSYEQYFGPGTRLTVT.